Listed below are T cell receptor beta chains from one sample, sequenced in a study of human T cells and chemical hapten exposure. TCRdb re-called the RACE reads with MiXCR, one entry per CDR3 protein. The sample holds roughly 190,000 distinct CDR3 sequences, about a fifth seen once. The sample consisted of whole blood, taken in connection with sensitization to the hapten diphenylcyclopropenone (DPC). The receptors were sampled from a woman in her forties or fifties with alopecia areata. Some clones in this sample may be carry-over from other donors' samples. The CDR3 runs from the conserved cysteine through the conserved F or W. D genes are given only for firm matches. Size is omitted from some rows. Given values are once, few, many or a class for expanded clones.

clone_size j_call d_call v_call cdr3_nt cdr3_aa
few TRBJ2-7 NA TRBV23-1 TGCGCCAGCAGTCAACTCCGGTCACCCCCCTACGAGCAGTACTTC CASSQLRSPPYEQYF
few TRBJ1-2 NA TRBV6-2/TRBV6-3 TGTGCCAGCAAGCCCCCAGGGCTTGGCTACACCTTC CASKPPGLGYTF
few TRBJ1-2 NA TRBV29-1 TGCAGCGTTACCCAATGGGGGGCTCGTGGCTACACCTTC CSVTQWGARGYTF
NA TRBJ2-7 NA TRBV20-1 TGCAGTGCTAGACGGGGGCTGGATTACGAGCAGTACTTC CSARRGLDYEQYF
NA TRBJ1-2 NA TRBV6-1 TGTGCCAGCAGTGAAGCGGTGGTCAGGAACTATGGCTACACCTTC CASSEAVVRNYGYTF
few TRBJ1-6 TRBD1 TRBV28 TGTGCCAGCAGTTTATTGGGGACAGGGGAGTTTAATTCACCCCTCCACTTT CASSLLGTGEFNSPLHF
few TRBJ2-1 NA TRBV10-2 TGCGCCAGCAGTGAGTCGAGGGGAGGTGAGCAGTTCTTC CASSESRGGEQFF
few TRBJ2-1 TRBD2 TRBV29-1 TGCAGCGTTGAGCGGAGCGGGAGGCGGGGGGAGCAGTTCTTC CSVERSGRRGEQFF
NA TRBJ2-1 NA TRBV7-8 TGTGCCAGCAGCCCTGGGTTCCGGAATGAGCAGTTCTTC CASSPGFRNEQFF
NA TRBJ1-2 NA TRBV24-1 TGTGCCACCGCAAGTACTAACTATGGCTACACCTTC CATASTNYGYTF
few TRBJ1-4 NA TRBV11-2 TGTGCCAGCAGCTGGATTAATGAAAAACTGTTTTTT CASSWINEKLFF
NA TRBJ2-1 TRBD2 TRBV29-1 TGCAGCGTTGATAGCCTAGCGGGAATTGAGCAGTTCTTC CSVDSLAGIEQFF
NA TRBJ1-3 NA TRBV11-2 TGTGCCAGCAGCTTAGAGGGTCGAAGCTCTGGAAACACCATATATTTT CASSLEGRSSGNTIYF
many TRBJ2-3 NA TRBV9 TGTGCCAGCAGCGTAGATGCGGGCACAGATACGCAGTATTTT CASSVDAGTDTQYF
NA TRBJ2-7 NA TRBV7-9 TGTGCCAGCAGCTTAGGAAGTAGGAAGCAGTACTTC CASSLGSRKQYF
NA TRBJ2-3 NA TRBV11-2 TGTGCCAGCAGCTTACGAGGGTGGGGATCCAGCACAGATACGCAGTATTTT CASSLRGWGSSTDTQYF
few TRBJ1-2 NA TRBV27 TGTGCCAGCAGCTCCTTGGCGGGGCCCTCCTATGGCTACACCTTC CASSSLAGPSYGYTF
NA TRBJ1-3 NA TRBV3-1 TGTGCCAGCAGCCGTTTCAGACAGGACCTCTCTGGAAACACCATATATTTT CASSRFRQDLSGNTIYF
NA TRBJ1-3 TRBD1 TRBV15 TGTGCCACCAGCCTATACAGGGGCTCTGGAAACACCATATATTTT CATSLYRGSGNTIYF
NA TRBJ1-2 NA TRBV5-1 TGCGCCAGCAGCTTCGGTGAATTATCCTATGGCTACACCTTC CASSFGELSYGYTF
once TRBJ2-4 NA TRBV5-1 TGCGCCAGCAGCTCGAAGACAGGAGGAGAAAACATTCAGTACTTC CASSSKTGGENIQYF
NA TRBJ2-3 NA TRBV6-1 TGTGCCAGCAGTGAAACCGGTTTCCCCACAGATACGCAGTATTTT CASSETGFPTDTQYF
many TRBJ1-1 NA TRBV6-5 TGTGCCAGCAGATCTTCAGGGACTGAAGCTTTCTTT CASRSSGTEAFF
NA TRBJ2-5 NA TRBV9 TGTGCCAGCAGAGGGTCTTCGGAGACCCAGTACTTC CASRGSSETQYF
NA TRBJ2-7 TRBD1 TRBV11-1 TGTGCCAGCAGCTTAGCCGCCGGGACAGGGATTTACGAGCAGTACTTC CASSLAAGTGIYEQYF
NA TRBJ1-2 NA TRBV4-2 TGTGCCAGCAGCCAAGAATCCAGGGCGCGCTACACCTTC CASSQESRARYTF
many TRBJ1-1 NA TRBV29-1 TGCAGCGTTGTTTCAGGGTTTGGCGGATGGGGGGGGAACACTGAAGCTTTCTTT CSVVSGFGGWGGNTEAFF
few TRBJ2-1 NA TRBV5-6 TGTGCCAGCAGCTACGGGACCCGGTCCAATGAGCAGTTCTTC CASSYGTRSNEQFF
NA TRBJ2-6 NA TRBV2 TGTGCCACCAGCCGGGACCGGCAGCAGGGTGGGGCCAACGTCCTGACTTTC CATSRDRQQGGANVLTF
few TRBJ1-1 NA TRBV15 TGTGCCACCAGCTCCAGTTCAGGATACACTGAAGCTTTCTTT CATSSSSGYTEAFF
NA TRBJ2-7 TRBD2 TRBV20-1 TGCAGTGCTAGAGATACCGGGACTAGCGGGAGAAGCCACGAGCAGTACTTC CSARDTGTSGRSHEQYF
few TRBJ2-2 TRBD1 TRBV24-1 TGTGCCACCAGTGGGACAGGCGTCACCGGGGAGCTGTTTTTT CATSGTGVTGELFF
NA TRBJ2-7 TRBD1 TRBV7-9 TGTGCCAGCAGCTTAGGTAAAGGACAGGGTGTCTACGAGCAGTACTTC CASSLGKGQGVYEQYF
few TRBJ2-7 NA TRBV10-3 TGTGCCATCAGTGAGTCACAGGGTACCTACGAGCAGTACTTC CAISESQGTYEQYF
few TRBJ2-7 TRBD2 TRBV5-1 TGCGCCAGCAGCTTGGTGCGGGAGTCCGAGCAGTACTTC CASSLVRESEQYF
NA TRBJ1-5 NA TRBV3-1 TGTGCCAGCAGCCAAGATTTGGCCCAACCCCAGCATTTT CASSQDLAQPQHF
few TRBJ2-1 NA TRBV21-1 TGTGCCAGCAGCAAGGGAGACCGGATGAGATACAATGAGCAGTTCTTC CASSKGDRMRYNEQFF
NA TRBJ2-1 NA TRBV30 TGTGCCGGGACTCGAATACAAATCAATGAGCAGTTCTTC CAGTRIQINEQFF
few TRBJ1-2 NA TRBV29-1 TGCAGCGTAGTCAGGAGCGGCTACACCTTC CSVVRSGYTF
NA TRBJ2-2 TRBD2 TRBV20-1 TGCAGTGCTAGACCTAGCGGGAGAGACGGGGAGCTGTTTTTT CSARPSGRDGELFF
NA TRBJ2-2 NA TRBV5-1 TGCGCCAGTGGGACGAAACCTCTCGCAGGGAACACCGGGGAGCTGTTTTTT CASGTKPLAGNTGELFF
few TRBJ2-3 NA TRBV29-1 TGCAGCGTTGATAGCGGATTCAGCACAGATACGCAGTATTTT CSVDSGFSTDTQYF
NA TRBJ2-7 NA TRBV29-1 TGCAGCGTTGTGAGGCAGAGCTCCTACGAGCAGTACTTC CSVVRQSSYEQYF
NA TRBJ2-5 NA TRBV10-3 TGTGCCATCAGCCGGGACCCGGGAGAGACCCAGTACTTC CAISRDPGETQYF
few TRBJ2-2 NA TRBV5-1 TGCGCCAGCAGCTTGCCGAGGGTGACGAGAAAGGACACCGGGGAGCTGTTTTTT CASSLPRVTRKDTGELFF
many TRBJ2-3 NA TRBV24-1 TGTGCCACCAGTGATTTGGTCGGGAATACGCAGTATTTT CATSDLVGNTQYF
NA TRBJ2-7 TRBD1 TRBV5-1 TGCGCCAGCAGCGCCGGACAGGGGGCCGGACCACACTACGAGCAGTACTTC CASSAGQGAGPHYEQYF
few TRBJ2-1 TRBD2 TRBV6-2/TRBV6-3 TGTGCCAGCAGCCGCGGGGGGCTATCGAGCCCGTTCTTC CASSRGGLSSPFF
NA TRBJ1-2 NA TRBV10-3 TGTGCCATCCGTCTTGTAGGAGGGAGGGGGAACTATGGCTACACCTTC CAIRLVGGRGNYGYTF
few TRBJ1-5 NA TRBV20-1 TGCAGTGCTAACAGGCTAGATCAGCCCCAGCATTTT CSANRLDQPQHF
NA TRBJ2-2 NA TRBV7-2 TGTGCCAGCAGCTTAGGAGGGTACGGGGAGCTGTTTTTT CASSLGGYGELFF
NA TRBJ1-5 NA TRBV20-1 TGCAGTGCTAGTATAACAGTCCTTGATCAGCCCCAGCATTTT CSASITVLDQPQHF
NA TRBJ2-1 NA TRBV7-6 TGTGCCAGCAGCCGGTTGGACAGCGCAAATGAGCAGTTCTTC CASSRLDSANEQFF
NA TRBJ2-2 NA TRBV6-1 TGTGCCAGCAGTGAAGAAAGAAGACTGCTGTTTTTT CASSEERRLLFF
few TRBJ2-7 NA TRBV11-2 TGTGCCAGCAGCCCAGGTTGGGAGCGCTACGAGCAGTACTTC CASSPGWERYEQYF
NA TRBJ2-2 NA TRBV25-1 TGTGCCAGCGCCGGTAGGATGGGAGGGAACACCGGGGAGCTGTTTTTT CASAGRMGGNTGELFF
NA TRBJ1-2 TRBD1 TRBV3-1 TGTGCCAGCAGCCAAGTTCCCGGGACAGGCTCGGGCTACACCTTC CASSQVPGTGSGYTF
many TRBJ2-7 NA TRBV6-5 TGTGCCAGCAGTTTGGTCGAGCAGTACTTC CASSLVEQYF
NA TRBJ2-2 TRBD1 TRBV6-2/TRBV6-3 TGTGCCAGCAGTCGAAACAGGGGGGACACCGGGGAGCTGTTTTTT CASSRNRGDTGELFF
few TRBJ1-4 NA TRBV30 TGTGCCTGGAGTGTAAGCGGACTGAATGAAAAACTGTTTTTT CAWSVSGLNEKLFF